Presented here are 29 T cell receptor beta chains from one specimen sequenced in a study of blood T cell repertoires in COVID-19. Sequenced by immunoSEQ multiplex PCR; TCRdb stores in-frame clones only, minus some. Of around 250,000 clones listed, approximately 85% are singletons. The sequencing input was PBMCs or T cells enriched from blood (not recorded which). The receptors derive from a woman in her forties or fifties who had recovered from COVID-19.

V is TRBV6-2 or TRBV6-3 and J is TRBJ2-3; TRBD2 aligns across 12 bases. This CDR3 contains 17 residues. Looked up from germline, CDR1 is MNHEY and CDR2 is SVGEGT. After removal of 5 bases from V and 4 bases from J, the junction contained 10 bases not matched to a gene. This chain's CDR3 is CASSTKTSGSVADTQYF. The CDR3 region has the DNA TGTGCCAGCAGTACCAAGACTAGCGGGAGTGTTGCAGATACGCAGTATTTT.

The rearrangement joins TRBV7-9 to TRBJ2-7; TRBD1 agrees at 8 bases. Germline trimming cut 2 bases from V and 3 bases from J; bases unmatched to any gene: 12. Germline V lookup: CDR1 SEHNR, CDR2 FQNEAQ (reference sequence). The CDR3 spans 17 residues. The CDR3: CASSLPDGQGRRYEQYF. For the CDR3, the DNA is TGTGCCAGCAGCTTACCCGACGGACAGGGACGTCGCTACGAGCAGTACTTC.

This clone came up a few times. This chain links TRBV5-1 with TRBJ2-1, with a weak D call TRBD1 (6 bases). The CDR3 runs to 14 residues. Per the germline V gene, CDR1 is SGHRS and CDR2 is YFSETQ. The V gene lost 4 bases and the J gene lost 5 bases, with 13 bases spanning the gap. CDR3 in DNA: TGCGCCAGCAGCACTCAGGGGTACAACAATGAGCAGTTCTTC. Amino acids: CASSTQGYNNEQFF.

The chain is built from TRBV10-3 and TRBJ1-2; 9 positions match TRBD1. V lost 6 bases, J lost 7 bases, and 6 bases stayed unmatched. From germline, CDR1 is ENHRY and CDR2 SYGVKD. The CDR3 is 13 amino acids. This CDR3 reads CAIRGQGFSGYTF. DNA of the CDR3: TGTGCCATCAGGGGACAGGGTTTTAGTGGCTACACCTTC.

This chain connects TRBV6-6 to TRBJ1-4, with 7 nucleotides matching TRBD1. The CDR3 runs to 12 residues. V shed 7 bases and J 10 bases; nucleotides not matched to a gene: 6. Germline V gene sequence: CDR1 MNHNY, CDR2 SVGAGI (reference sequence). The CDR3 is CASTMRTGKLFF. CDR3 DNA sequence: TGTGCCAGCACCATGAGGACAGGAAAACTGTTTTTT.

The V and J genes are TRBV7-9 and TRBJ2-1; 9 bases map to TRBD2. The trim removed 4 bases at V and 5 bases at J, leaving 9 bases unmatched. The CDR3 is 16 residues long. In germline, CDR1 is SEHNR, CDR2 FQNEAQ (reference sequence). Written as DNA, the CDR3 is TGTGCCAGCAGCTCTAGACTGACTAGCGGTCACAATGAGCAGTTCTTC. Translated: CASSSRLTSGHNEQFF.

The chain employs TRBV5-1 and TRBJ1-2, with D unclear. V was cut by 2 bases and J by 4 bases, with 12 bases left in between. Per the germline V gene, CDR1 is SGHRS and CDR2 is YFSETQ. This CDR3 comprises 14 residues. The CDR3 reads CASSFGSGSYGYTF. The CDR3 region has the DNA TGCGCCAGCAGCTTCGGGTCGGGGAGCTATGGCTACACCTTC.

The count of this clone is one. The chain joins TRBV3-1 (or the pseudogene TRBV3-2) to TRBJ1-2; D perhaps matches TRBD1 (5 bases). V gave up 1 base and J gave up 8 bases, with 8 bases separating them. Germline V gene sequence: CDR1 LGHDT, CDR2 YNNKEL (reference sequence). The CDR3 has 12 amino acids. The CDR3 sequence: CASSQAQGGYTF. In DNA form, the CDR3 reads TGTGCCAGCAGCCAAGCGCAGGGAGGCTACACCTTC.

The CDR3 bases are TGTGCCAGCAGCTTTGCGCACGCGGGAGGAGTCTGGGGCAATGAGCAGTTCTTC. Its protein product is CASSFAHAGGVWGNEQFF. The gene calls are TRBV12-1 and TRBJ2-1; the DNA was not compared with TRBD2, the D call given in the table. TRBV12-1 is annotated as a pseudogene. The CDR3 totals 18 residues.

This clone was counted a few times. The rearrangement joins TRBV30 to TRBJ1-1; 11 bases agree with TRBD1. The CDR3 has 11 residues. Germline V lookup: CDR1 GTSNPN, CDR2 SVGIG (reference sequence). Trimming removed 5 bases from V and 11 bases from J; junction bases left unmatched: 4. The CDR3 protein is CAWGQGAVAFF. The CDR3 nucleotides read TGTGCCTGGGGACAGGGGGCCGTGGCTTTCTTT.

V usage is TRBV5-4 and J usage is TRBJ2-7, with 7 bases aligning to TRBD1. This CDR3 comprises 13 residues. V gave up 4 bases and J gave up 6 bases; unmatched junction bases: 7. Germline V gene lookup returns CDR1 SGHNT and CDR2 YYREEE (reference sequence). The CDR3 bases are TGTGCCAGCAGCAGGCCTACAGGGGTCGAGCAGTACTTC. As protein: CASSRPTGVEQYF.

The chain joins TRBV19 to TRBJ1-6; 8 bases map to TRBD1. This CDR3 contains 14 residues. V gave up 6 bases and J gave up 7 bases; unmatched junction bases: 5. Looked up from germline, CDR1 is LNHDA and CDR2 is SQIVND (reference sequence). This CDR3 reads CASSTGQGNSPLHF. In DNA form, the CDR3 reads TGTGCCAGTAGCACCGGACAGGGAAATTCACCCCTCCACTTT.

This clone was observed a few times. J is TRBJ2-2 and V is TRBV18, with 7 bases fitting TRBD2. The germline V gene encodes CDR1 KGHSH and CDR2 LQKENI. The CDR3 covers 16 residues. The V gene end was trimmed by 6 bases and the J gene end by 3 bases; junction bases not matched to a gene: 10. CDR3 region: CASSRDSGRDTGELFF. Written as DNA, the CDR3 is TGTGCCAGCTCGCGAGATAGCGGGCGCGACACCGGGGAGCTGTTTTTT.

The CDR3 nucleotides are TGTGCCATCAGTGACCAAGGGGGAGCTAATGAAAAACTGTTTTTT. Its translation is CAISDQGGANEKLFF. This chain connects TRBV10-3 to TRBJ1-4; possible D gene TRBD1, 6 bases. This CDR3 region has 15 residues. Germline V lookup: CDR1 ENHRY, CDR2 SYGVKD. Trimming stripped 3 bases from V and 3 bases from J, with 11 bases between.

This chain links TRBV28 with TRBJ1-1; the match to TRBD1 covers 8 bases. From germline, CDR1 is MDHEN and CDR2 SYDVKM. V shed 3 bases, J shed 0 bases, and the junction held 6 bases outside the gene matches. The length of the CDR3 is 16 residues. Written as DNA, the CDR3 is TGTGCCAGCAGTTTGGCGTCAGGGGGCTTGAACACTGAAGCTTTCTTT. Protein sequence: CASSLASGGLNTEAFF. Filled out from reference TRBV28 and TRBJ1-1, the complete variable domain reads DVKVTQSSRYLVKRTGEKVFLECVQDMDHENMFWYRQDPGLGLRLIYFSYDVKMKEKGDIPEGYSVSREKKERFSLILESASTNQTSMYLCASSLASGGLNTEAFFGQGTRLTVV.

The gene calls are TRBV5-1 and TRBJ2-1, with 12 bases matching TRBD2. CDR3 size: 15 residues. The V gene end was trimmed by 4 bases and the J gene end by 10 bases; junction bases not matched to a gene: 9. Germline-derived CDR1 and CDR2 are SGHRS and YFSETQ. The CDR3 sequence: CASSPPSGRVSEQFF. For the CDR3, the DNA is TGCGCCAGCAGCCCCCCTAGCGGGAGGGTGAGCGAGCAGTTCTTC.

The chain couples TRBV5-1 to TRBJ2-6; D possibly corresponds to TRBD2 (5 bases). The length of the CDR3 is 17 residues. Germline CDR1 is SGHRS and CDR2 is YFSETQ. V was cut by 0 bases and J by 1 base, with 11 bases left in between. The CDR3 reads CASSLGMGDSGANVLTF. The CDR3 bases are TGCGCCAGCAGCTTGGGGATGGGAGATTCTGGGGCCAACGTCCTGACTTTC.

The chain combines TRBV18 with TRBJ2-1; 9 positions agree with TRBD2. This CDR3 has 17 amino acids. Trimming at V came to 3 bases and at J to 10 bases, leaving 16 bases not matched to a gene. CDR1 is KGHSH and CDR2 is LQKENI in the germline V gene. The CDR3 region is CASSPLEKAGGWEEQFF. CDR3 nucleotide sequence: TGTGCCAGCTCACCTCTTGAAAAAGCGGGAGGTTGGGAAGAGCAGTTCTTC. The full variable domain, its missing parts supplied by reference TRBV18 and TRBJ2-1, is NAGVMQNPRHLVRRRGQEARLRCSPMKGHSHVYWYRQLPEEGLKFMVYLQKENIIDESGMPKERFSAEFPKEGPSILRIQQVVRGDSAAYFCASSPLEKAGGWEEQFFGPGTRLTVL.

The chain joins TRBV19 to TRBJ2-6; tentative D call: TRBD1 (6 bases). Germline V CDR1 and CDR2: LNHDA, SQIVND (reference sequence). With 0 bases removed from V and 3 bases from J, the gap between germline ends came to 15 bases. The CDR3 loop spans 18 amino acids. CDR3 bases: TGTGCCAGTAGTATAGATGGGGAATGGACAGTTGGGGCCAACGTCCTGACTTTC. Its translation: CASSIDGEWTVGANVLTF.

This rearrangement joins TRBV23-1 to TRBJ2-2, with 8 bases aligning to TRBD1. TRBV23-1 qualifies as an ORF whose function is uncertain. The CDR3 has 17 residues. J was trimmed by 10 bases and V by 9 bases; bases with no gene match: 22. Written as DNA, the CDR3 is TGCGCCAGTGGACCTACGGACAGGGCCCCTTGGCTTGAGGAGCTGTTTTTT. Amino acids: CASGPTDRAPWLEELFF.

The table lists this clone with a count of one. The chain uses TRBV7-2 and TRBJ2-1; TRBD2 agrees at 8 bases. The CDR3 contains 14 residues. Germline V lookup: CDR1 SGHTA, CDR2 FQGNSA. The V segment lost 5 bases and the J segment 8 bases; nucleotides outside the gene matches: 8. The CDR3 bases are TGTGCCAGCAGCCAAGCACTAGCGGTGGATGAGCAGTTCTTC. This sequence encodes CASSQALAVDEQFF. Combining the CDR3 with reference TRBV7-2 and TRBJ2-1 gives the whole variable domain GAGVSQSPSNKVTEKGKDVELRCDPISGHTALYWYRQSLGQGLEFLIYFQGNSAPDKSGLPSDRFSAERTGGSVSTLTIQRTQQEDSAVYLCASSQALAVDEQFFGPGTRLTVL.

The chain carries TRBV28 and TRBJ2-7; tentative D call: TRBD1 (6 bases). The length of the CDR3 is 14 residues. The germline V gene has CDR1 MDHEN and CDR2 SYDVKM. The V end was cut by 7 bases, the J end by 1 base, with 14 bases between. Written as DNA, the CDR3 is TGTGCCAGCATCCCCCTTGACAGGTCCTACGAGCAGTACTTC. Translated: CASIPLDRSYEQYF.

J is TRBJ2-3 and V is TRBV6-1, with 8 bases aligning to TRBD2. CDR3 length: 16 amino acids. With 3 bases clipped from V and 2 bases from J, the junction kept 7 bases outside the gene matches. Germline CDR1 is MNHNS and CDR2 is SASEGT. The DNA of the CDR3 is TGTGCCAGCAGTGAGGCCAGCGGGAGCGCCACAGATACGCAGTATTTT. Its translation is CASSEASGSATDTQYF.

The chain joins TRBV28 to TRBJ2-7, with 9 bases matching TRBD2. The CDR3 sequence is 16 residues long. J was trimmed by 6 bases and V by 4 bases; bases with no gene match: 13. From germline, CDR1 is MDHEN and CDR2 SYDVKM. This CDR3 reads CASSSLWVAGVGEQYF. The CDR3 nucleotides read TGTGCCAGCAGTTCGCTTTGGGTAGCGGGAGTGGGCGAGCAGTACTTC. The full variable domain, its missing parts supplied by reference TRBV28 and TRBJ2-7, is DVKVTQSSRYLVKRTGEKVFLECVQDMDHENMFWYRQDPGLGLRLIYFSYDVKMKEKGDIPEGYSVSREKKERFSLILESASTNQTSMYLCASSSLWVAGVGEQYFGPGTRLTVT.

The chain links TRBV5-1 to TRBJ1-2; 9 bases align to TRBD1. CDR3 length: 14 amino acids. J gave up 2 bases and V 3 bases, and 2 bases lay outside the gene matches. Germline lookup yields CDR1 SGHRS and CDR2 YFSETQ. As DNA, the CDR3 is TGCGCCAGCAGCTCTACAGGGGGCAACTATGGCTACACCTTC. It codes for CASSSTGGNYGYTF.

This clone was detected once. The V call is TRBV7-9, the J call TRBJ2-7; a possible D gene is TRBD2 (5 bases). Germline V CDR1 and CDR2: SEHNR, FQNEAQ (reference sequence). The CDR3 covers 12 residues. The ends were cut back, 3 bases at V and 7 bases at J, with 10 bases in the middle. The CDR3 DNA is TGTGCCAGCAGCTTTCGGGGATTAGAGCAGTACTTC. The encoded protein is CASSFRGLEQYF.

The V gene is TRBV30, the J gene TRBJ2-5, with 9 positions matching TRBD2. The CDR3 is 14 residues long. With V trimmed by 4 bases and J by 7 bases, 10 bases remained unmatched. Germline assignment: CDR1 GTSNPN and CDR2 SVGIG (reference sequence). The CDR3 DNA reads TGTGCCTGGACCTTACTAGCGGGCCCCACGACCCAGTACTTC. Translating it yields CAWTLLAGPTTQYF.

The chain uses TRBV10-3 and TRBJ1-6; TRBD1 is a possible D gene (6 bases). V was shortened by 5 bases and J by 11 bases, with 13 bases between the two germline ends. The CDR3 runs to 13 residues. Germline V gene sequence: CDR1 ENHRY, CDR2 SYGVKD. This CDR3 is CAISSGEGTPLHF. The CDR3 nucleotides are TGTGCCATCAGTTCAGGGGAAGGTACACCCCTCCACTTT.

This clone was observed a single time. The chain has TRBV28 and TRBJ2-3; 11 bases fit TRBD2. Germline CDR1 MDHEN, CDR2 SYDVKM. This CDR3 has 16 residues. The ends lost 5 bases at V and 2 bases at J; junction bases unmatched: 6. CDR3 in DNA: TGTGCCAGCAGTCCCCAGACTAGCGGGACCACAGATACGCAGTATTTT. Encoded protein: CASSPQTSGTTDTQYF.